Listed here are 15 T cell receptor beta chains from one sample, sequenced in a study of OX40 agonist ivuxolimab in advanced cancers. Assay used: immunoSEQ multiplex PCR; TCRdb lists only in-frame clones, some missing. This sample yields almost 85,000 clones, of which roughly 94% are seen a single time; about 10% belongs to the top ten. The specimen was CD4+ or CD8+ T cells sorted from blood, collected in a trial of the OX40 agonist ivuxolimab. Every receptor here comes from an adult with an advanced solid tumor such as melanoma, head and neck, liver or kidney cancer.

The gene calls are TRBV2 and TRBJ2-2, with D perhaps TRBD2 (6 bases). The germline gives CDR1 SNHLY, CDR2 FYNNEI. Deletions cut 7 bases from V and 6 bases from J, with 18 bases between. CDR3 length: 15 amino acids. The CDR3 nucleotides read TGTGCCAGCACCGGGGGAGACAGCCCGGCCGGGGAGCTGTTTTTT. Translating gives CASTGGDSPAGELFF.

The CDR3 sequence: CASSQVGLAGAEDTDTQYF. The DNA for the CDR3 is TGCGCCAGCAGCCAAGTCGGCCTAGCGGGAGCAGAGGACACAGATACGCAGTATTTT. The chain employs TRBV4-3 and TRBJ2-3; 10 positions match TRBD2. J gave up 2 bases and V 1 base, and 12 bases lay outside the gene matches. Germline lookup yields CDR1 LGHNA and CDR2 YSLEER. The CDR3 totals 19 residues.

J is TRBJ2-5 and V is TRBV9; D unresolved. TRBJ2-7 matches the DNA end more closely, so the J call is doubtful. Germline V gene lookup returns CDR1 SGDLS and CDR2 YYNGEE. The CDR3 sequence is 13 residues long. The CDR3 DNA sequence: TGTGCCAGCAGCGTAGATGTGTTCTACGAGCAGTACTTC. This codes for CASSVDVFYEQYF.

This clone was seen once. Here the CDR3 DNA reads TGTGCCTGGGATTGGGACAGGGGGCAAAGGGAAGCTAATGAAAAACTGTTTTTT. It encodes CAWDWDRGQREANEKLFF. The chain combines TRBV2 with TRBJ1-4, with 12 bases lining up with TRBD1. The germline gives CDR1 SNHLY, CDR2 FYNNEI. The CDR3 extends over 18 amino acids. V lost 11 bases, J lost 3 bases, and 16 bases stayed unmatched.

J is TRBJ1-3 and V is TRBV15; TRBD1 matches at 10 bases. Trimming removed 1 base from V and 13 bases from J; junction bases left unmatched: 4. Germline V lookup: CDR1 LNHNV, CDR2 YYDKDF (reference sequence). This CDR3 has 13 amino acids. CDR3 nucleotide sequence: TGTGCCACCAGCAGAGGAGAGGGACAGGGGATATATTTT. Its protein is CATSRGEGQGIYF. Full variable domain (outside the CDR3, taken from reference TRBV15 and TRBJ1-3): DAMVIQNPRYQVTQFGKPVTLSCSQTLNHNVMYWYQQKSSQAPKLLFHYYDKDFNNEADTPDNFQSRRPNTSFCFLDIRSPGLGDTAMYLCATSRGEGQGIYFGEGSWLTVV.

This chain connects TRBV18 to TRBJ1-1; TRBD1 agrees at 8 bases. The CDR3 sequence is 15 residues long. CDR1 and CDR2 (germline): KGHSH, LQKENI. V lost 5 bases to trimming and J lost 3 bases; unmatched junction nucleotides: 8. The CDR3: CASSSSGGSYTEAFF. The DNA of the CDR3 is TGTGCCAGCTCAAGTTCAGGGGGCTCGTACACTGAAGCTTTCTTT.

The rearrangement joins TRBV5-4 to TRBJ2-7, with D possibly matching TRBD2 (5 bases). Germline loops: CDR1 SGHNT, CDR2 YYREEE (reference sequence). This CDR3 contains 12 residues. V dropped 2 bases and J dropped 5 bases, with 8 bases sitting between them. CDR3 residues: CASSFSANEQYF. CDR3 nucleotide sequence: TGTGCCAGCAGCTTTAGCGCGAACGAGCAGTACTTC.

The chain combines TRBV30 with TRBJ2-7; TRBD1 matches 9 bases. The CDR3 has 13 amino acids. The germline gives CDR1 GTSNPN, CDR2 SVGIG (reference sequence). The J segment lost 4 bases and the V segment lost 0 bases, leaving 1 base of the junction unmatched. CDR3 nucleotide sequence: TGTGCCTGGAGTGTCGGACAGGGGTACGAGCAGTACTTC. Translated, it gives CAWSVGQGYEQYF.

This sequence joins TRBV7-9 and TRBJ2-1, with TRBD2 identical over 8 bases. In germline, CDR1 is SEHNR, CDR2 FQNEAQ (reference sequence). J lost 5 bases, V lost 6 bases, and 12 bases had no gene match. CDR3 length: 16 amino acids. The CDR3 reads CASRFGAGLEHNEQFF. DNA for the CDR3: TGTGCCAGCAGGTTTGGGGCGGGACTAGAGCACAATGAGCAGTTCTTC.

CDR3 bases: TGTGCCAGCAGTGTCCGCGGGGGGGGTTCACCCCTCCACTTT. Translation gives CASSVRGGGSPLHF. The J gene is TRBJ1-6, the V gene TRBV2, with D tentatively TRBD1 (5 bases). V was trimmed by 4 bases and J by 9 bases, leaving 13 bases between them. CDR1 SNHLY and CDR2 FYNNEI come from the germline V gene. The length of the CDR3 is 14 residues.

The count of this clone is one. This chain uses TRBV2 with TRBJ2-7; D unresolved. Trimming cost V 11 bases and J 5 bases, with 19 bases left between them. Germline-derived CDR1 and CDR2 are SNHLY and FYNNEI. The CDR3 runs 13 residues. CDR3 sequence reads: CAFRWGGSHEQYF. Written as DNA, the CDR3 is TGTGCCTTCCGCTGGGGTGGTTCCCACGAGCAGTACTTC. The whole variable domain, remainder taken from reference TRBV2 and TRBJ2-7, is EPEVTQTPSHQVTQMGQEVILRCVPISNHLYFYWYRQILGQKVEFLVSFYNNEISEKSEIFDDQFSVERPDGSNFTLKIRSTKLEDSAMYFCAFRWGGSHEQYFGPGTRLTVT.

The gene calls are TRBV9 and TRBJ1-4, with D uncertain. The CDR3 contains 17 residues. V was clipped by 2 bases and J by 0 bases, with 14 bases between them. CDR1 SGDLS and CDR2 YYNGEE come from the germline V gene. CDR3 residues: CASSVSVTEATNEKLFF. The CDR3, as DNA: TGTGCCAGCAGCGTGTCCGTGACGGAAGCAACTAATGAAAAACTGTTTTTT.

This clone appeared a few times. The chain carries TRBV27 and TRBJ2-7; no clear D gene. Germline CDR1 MNHEY, CDR2 SMNVEV (reference sequence). V was pared by 1 base and J by 3 bases, with 7 bases between. CDR3 size: 13 residues. In DNA, the CDR3 is TGTGCCAGCAGTTTATGGGCCGGCTACGAGCAGTACTTC. Encoded protein: CASSLWAGYEQYF.

The gene calls are TRBV7-6 and TRBJ2-1; D uncertain. The CDR3 length is 14 residues. V was shortened by 1 base and J by 9 bases, with 13 bases between the two germline ends. In germline, CDR1 is SGHVS, CDR2 FNYEAQ. CDR3 sequence (DNA): TGTGCCAGCAGCTTAGATCCTAGTAGGAGTGAGCAGTTCTTC. Its translation: CASSLDPSRSEQFF.

The CDR3 here is CASSYGQGNGYTF. DNA of the CDR3: TGTGCCAGCAGTTACGGACAGGGGAATGGCTACACCTTC. The V and J genes are TRBV6-5 and TRBJ1-2; 9 bases are shared with TRBD1. Germline CDR1 MNHEY, CDR2 SVGAGI. The CDR3 has 13 amino acids. V trimming: 2 bases; J trimming: 6 bases; junction bases outside the gene matches: 1.